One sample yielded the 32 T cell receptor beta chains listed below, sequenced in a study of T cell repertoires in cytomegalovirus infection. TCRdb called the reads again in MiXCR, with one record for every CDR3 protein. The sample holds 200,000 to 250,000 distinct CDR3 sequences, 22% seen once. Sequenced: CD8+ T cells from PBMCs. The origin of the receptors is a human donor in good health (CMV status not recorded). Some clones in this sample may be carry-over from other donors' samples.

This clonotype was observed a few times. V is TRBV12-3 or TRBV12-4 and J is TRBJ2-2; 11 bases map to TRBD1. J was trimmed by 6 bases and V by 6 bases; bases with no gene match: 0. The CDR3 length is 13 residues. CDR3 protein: CASRGQGAGELFF. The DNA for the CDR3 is TGTGCCAGCAGGGGACAGGGGGCCGGGGAGCTGTTTTTT.

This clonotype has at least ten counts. CDR3 region: CASGFMNTEAFF. In nucleotides, the CDR3 is TGTGCTAGTGGTTTTATGAACACTGAAGCTTTCTTT. The rearrangement links TRBV12-5 to TRBJ1-1; D is ambiguous. The germline CDR1 and CDR2 sequences are LGHNT and FRNRAP. This CDR3 spans 12 amino acids. V gave up 3 bases and J gave up 0 bases, with 2 bases separating them. The full variable domain, with the rest looked up from reference TRBV12-5 and TRBJ1-1, is DARVTQTPRHKVTEMGQEVTMRCQPILGHNTVFWYRQTMMQGLELLAYFRNRAPLDDSGMPKDRFSAEMPDATLATLKIQPSEPRDSAVYFCASGFMNTEAFFGQGTRLTVV.

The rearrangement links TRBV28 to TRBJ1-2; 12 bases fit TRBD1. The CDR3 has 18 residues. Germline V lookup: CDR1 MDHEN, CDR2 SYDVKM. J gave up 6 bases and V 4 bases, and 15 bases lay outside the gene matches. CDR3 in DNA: TGTGCCAGCAGTTCAATAAGGGACAGGGGGCGTCAGGGGGATGGCTACACCTTC. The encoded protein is CASSSIRDRGRQGDGYTF.

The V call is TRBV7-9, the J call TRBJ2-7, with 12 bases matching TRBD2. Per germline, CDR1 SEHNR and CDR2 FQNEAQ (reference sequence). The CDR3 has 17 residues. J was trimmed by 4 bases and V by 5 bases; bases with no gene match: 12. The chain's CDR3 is CASSKDTSGGPMYEQYF. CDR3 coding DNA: TGTGCCAGCAGCAAAGATACTAGCGGGGGGCCGATGTACGAGCAGTACTTC.

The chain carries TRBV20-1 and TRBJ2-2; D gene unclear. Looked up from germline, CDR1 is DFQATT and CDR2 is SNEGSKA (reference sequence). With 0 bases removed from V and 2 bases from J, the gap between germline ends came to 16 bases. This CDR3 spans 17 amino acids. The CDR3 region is CSARERVSSLNTGELFF. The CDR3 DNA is TGCAGTGCTAGAGAAAGGGTTTCTAGTCTCAACACCGGGGAGCTGTTTTTT.

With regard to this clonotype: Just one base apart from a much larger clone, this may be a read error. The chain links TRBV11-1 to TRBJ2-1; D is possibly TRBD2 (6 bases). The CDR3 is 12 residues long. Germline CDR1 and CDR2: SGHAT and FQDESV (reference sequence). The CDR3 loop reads CASSLAGEEQLF. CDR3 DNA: TGTGCCAGCAGCTTAGCGGGGGAGGAGCAGCTCTTC.

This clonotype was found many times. The CDR3 DNA is TGTGCCAGCAGCCGACCGGGGGGGAGCACAGATACGCAGTATTTT. It codes for CASSRPGGSTDTQYF. V gene TRBV7-9 combines with J gene TRBJ2-3, with TRBD2 matching 8 bases. This CDR3 is 15 amino acids long. Losses at the gene ends were 5 bases for V and 0 bases for J; bases not matched to a gene: 4. Germline CDR1 SEHNR, CDR2 FQNEAQ (reference sequence).

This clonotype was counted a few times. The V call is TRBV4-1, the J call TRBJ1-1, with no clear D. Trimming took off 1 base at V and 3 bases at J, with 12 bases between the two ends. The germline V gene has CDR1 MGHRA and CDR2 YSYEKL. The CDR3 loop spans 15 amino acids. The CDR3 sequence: CASSQAEGGYTEAFF. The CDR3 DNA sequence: TGCGCCAGCAGCCAAGCAGAGGGAGGATACACTGAAGCTTTCTTT.

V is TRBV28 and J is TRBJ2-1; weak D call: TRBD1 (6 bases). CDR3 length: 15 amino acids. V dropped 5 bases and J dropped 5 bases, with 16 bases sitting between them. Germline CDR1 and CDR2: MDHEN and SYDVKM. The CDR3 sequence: CASSTIHYRDNEQFF. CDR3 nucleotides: TGTGCCAGCAGTACCATCCACTACAGGGACAATGAGCAGTTCTTC.

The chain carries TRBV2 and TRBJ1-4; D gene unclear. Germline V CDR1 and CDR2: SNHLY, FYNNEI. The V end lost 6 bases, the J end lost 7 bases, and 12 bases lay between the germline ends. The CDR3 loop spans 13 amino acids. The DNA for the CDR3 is TGTGCCAGCAGGCTCGGGTGGGGTGAAAAACTGTTTTTT. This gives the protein CASRLGWGEKLFF.

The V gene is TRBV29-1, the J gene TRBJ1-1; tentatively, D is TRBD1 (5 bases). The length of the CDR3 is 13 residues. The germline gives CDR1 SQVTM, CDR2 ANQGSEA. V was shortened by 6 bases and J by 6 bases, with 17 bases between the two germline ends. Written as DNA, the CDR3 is TGCAGCGTGCGAGCAGGGTCTGAGGCTGAAGCTTTCTTT. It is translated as CSVRAGSEAEAFF.

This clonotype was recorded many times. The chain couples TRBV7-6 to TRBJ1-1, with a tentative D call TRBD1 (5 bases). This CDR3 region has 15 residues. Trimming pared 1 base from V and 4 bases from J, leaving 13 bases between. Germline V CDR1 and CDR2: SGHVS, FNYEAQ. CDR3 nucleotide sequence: TGTGCCAGCAGCTTAGAGGCAAACCAGGGCACTGAAGCTTTCTTT. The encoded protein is CASSLEANQGTEAFF.

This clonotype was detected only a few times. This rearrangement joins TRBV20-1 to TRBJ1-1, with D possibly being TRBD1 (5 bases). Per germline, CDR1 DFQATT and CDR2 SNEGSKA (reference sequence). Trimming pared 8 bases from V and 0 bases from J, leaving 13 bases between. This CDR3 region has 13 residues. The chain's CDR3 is CSSHSGMNTEAFF. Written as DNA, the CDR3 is TGCAGTTCGCATTCAGGGATGAACACTGAAGCTTTCTTT.

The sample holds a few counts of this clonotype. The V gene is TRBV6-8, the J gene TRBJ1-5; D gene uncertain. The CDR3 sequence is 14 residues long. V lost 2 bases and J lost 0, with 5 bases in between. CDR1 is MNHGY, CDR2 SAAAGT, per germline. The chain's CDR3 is CASSYTSSNQPQHF. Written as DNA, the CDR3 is TGTGCCAGCAGTTACACATCTAGCAATCAGCCCCAGCATTTT.

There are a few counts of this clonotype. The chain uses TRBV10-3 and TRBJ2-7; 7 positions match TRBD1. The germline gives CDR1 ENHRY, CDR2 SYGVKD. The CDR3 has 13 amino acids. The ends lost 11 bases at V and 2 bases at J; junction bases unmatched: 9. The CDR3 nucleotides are TGTGCCGCCCGTGGGACAGATCCCTACGAGCAGTACTTC. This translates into CAARGTDPYEQYF.

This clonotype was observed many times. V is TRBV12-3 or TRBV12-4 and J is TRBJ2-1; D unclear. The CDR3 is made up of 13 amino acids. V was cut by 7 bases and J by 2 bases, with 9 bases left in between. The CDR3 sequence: CASTPEPYNEQFF. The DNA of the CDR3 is TGTGCCAGCACCCCGGAGCCCTACAATGAGCAGTTCTTC.

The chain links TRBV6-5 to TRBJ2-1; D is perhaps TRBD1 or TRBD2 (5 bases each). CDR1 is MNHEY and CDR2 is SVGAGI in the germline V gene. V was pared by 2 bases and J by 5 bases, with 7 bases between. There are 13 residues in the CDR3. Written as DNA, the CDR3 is TGTGCCAGCAGTTACCTGGGGGACAATGAGCAGTTCTTC. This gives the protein CASSYLGDNEQFF.

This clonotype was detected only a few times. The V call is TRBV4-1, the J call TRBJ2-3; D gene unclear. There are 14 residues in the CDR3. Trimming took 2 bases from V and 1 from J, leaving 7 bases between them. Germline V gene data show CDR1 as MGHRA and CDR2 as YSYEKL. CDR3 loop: CASSQQYRTDTQYF. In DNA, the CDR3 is TGCGCCAGCAGCCAACAGTACCGCACAGATACGCAGTATTTT.

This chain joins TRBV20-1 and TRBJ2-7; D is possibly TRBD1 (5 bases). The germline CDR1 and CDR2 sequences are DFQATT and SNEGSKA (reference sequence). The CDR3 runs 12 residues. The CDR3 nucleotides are TGCAGCTCTTCCACAGGCACCTACGAGCAGTACTTC. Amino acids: CSSSTGTYEQYF.

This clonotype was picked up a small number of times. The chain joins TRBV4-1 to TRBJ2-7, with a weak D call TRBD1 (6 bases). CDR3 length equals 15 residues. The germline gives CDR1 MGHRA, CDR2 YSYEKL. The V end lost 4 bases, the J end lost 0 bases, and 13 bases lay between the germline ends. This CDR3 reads CASSPGASTSYEQYF. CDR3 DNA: TGCGCCAGCAGCCCAGGGGCCAGTACCTCCTACGAGCAGTACTTC.

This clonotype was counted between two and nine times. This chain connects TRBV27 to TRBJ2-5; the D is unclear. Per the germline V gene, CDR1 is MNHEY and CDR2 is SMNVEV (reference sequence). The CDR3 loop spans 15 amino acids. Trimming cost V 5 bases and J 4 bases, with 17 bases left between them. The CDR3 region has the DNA TGTGCCAGCAGTGCCACCCCGGAGTTCGGAGAGACCCAGTACTTC. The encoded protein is CASSATPEFGETQYF.

CDR3 nucleotide sequence: TGTGCCAGCAGATGGGGTGACAGGGGGCGAGGGACCTACGAGCAGTACTTC. This encodes CASRWGDRGRGTYEQYF. This chain connects TRBV28 to TRBJ2-7, with TRBD1 matching 10 bases. Germline CDR1 reads MDHEN; CDR2 reads SYDVKM. With V trimmed by 6 bases and J by 2 bases, 13 bases remained unmatched. This CDR3 comprises 17 residues.

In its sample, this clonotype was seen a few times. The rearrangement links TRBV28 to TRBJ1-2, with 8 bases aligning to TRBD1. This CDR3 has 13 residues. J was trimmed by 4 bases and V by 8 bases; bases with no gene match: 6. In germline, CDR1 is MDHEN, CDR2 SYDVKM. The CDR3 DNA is TGTGCCAGCGGGGGACAGGCCCGCTATGGCTACACCTTC. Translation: CASGGQARYGYTF.

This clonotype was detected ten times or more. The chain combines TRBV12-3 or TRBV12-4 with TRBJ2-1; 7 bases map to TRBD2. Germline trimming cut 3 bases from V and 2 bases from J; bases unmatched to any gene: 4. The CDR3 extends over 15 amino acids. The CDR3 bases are TGTGCCAGCAGTTTGGGAGGGCGAGCCTACAATGAGCAGTTCTTC. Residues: CASSLGGRAYNEQFF.

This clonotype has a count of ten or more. CDR3 residues: CASSLAYTVPEAFF. CDR3 in DNA: TGTGCCAGCAGCTTGGCCTACACAGTCCCTGAAGCTTTCTTT. The chain recombines TRBV5-4 with TRBJ1-1; D unclear. The V gene lost 0 bases and the J gene lost 6 bases, with 12 bases spanning the gap. Germline loops: CDR1 SGHNT, CDR2 YYREEE (reference sequence). The CDR3 consists of 14 residues. Together with reference TRBV5-4 and TRBJ1-1, the CDR3 gives the full variable domain: ETGVTQSPTHLIKTRGQQVTLRCSSQSGHNTVSWYQQALGQGPQFIFQYYREEENGRGNFPPRFSGLQFPNYSSELNVNALELDDSALYLCASSLAYTVPEAFFGQGTRLTVV.

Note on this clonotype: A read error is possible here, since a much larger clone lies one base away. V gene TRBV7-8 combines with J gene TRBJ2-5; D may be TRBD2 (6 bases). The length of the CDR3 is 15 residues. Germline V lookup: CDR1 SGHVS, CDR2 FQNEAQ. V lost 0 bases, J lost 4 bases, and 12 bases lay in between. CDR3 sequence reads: CASSLAEGLAETQYF. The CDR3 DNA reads TGTGCCAGCAGCTTAGCGGAGGGGCTTGCAGAGACCCAGTACTTC. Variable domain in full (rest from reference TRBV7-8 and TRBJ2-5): GAGVSQSPRYKVAKRGQDVALRCDPISGHVSLFWYQQALGQGPEFLTYFQNEAQLDKSGLPSDRFFAERPEGSVSTLKIQRTQQEDSAVYLCASSLAEGLAETQYFGPGTRLLVL.

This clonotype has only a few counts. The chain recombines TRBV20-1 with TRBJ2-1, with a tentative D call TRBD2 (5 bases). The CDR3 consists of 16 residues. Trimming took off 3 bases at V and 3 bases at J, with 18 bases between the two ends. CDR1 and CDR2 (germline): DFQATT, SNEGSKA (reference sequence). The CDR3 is CSARARGLDGYNEQFF. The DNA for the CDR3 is TGCAGTGCTAGGGCACGAGGGCTAGACGGCTACAATGAGCAGTTCTTC.

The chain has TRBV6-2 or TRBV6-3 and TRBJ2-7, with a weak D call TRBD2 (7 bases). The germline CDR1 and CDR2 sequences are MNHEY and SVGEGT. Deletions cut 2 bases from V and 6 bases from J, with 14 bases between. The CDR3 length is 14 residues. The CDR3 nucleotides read TGTGCCAGCAGTTACACCGGGGGGCGTTTCGAGCAGTACTTC. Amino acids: CASSYTGGRFEQYF.

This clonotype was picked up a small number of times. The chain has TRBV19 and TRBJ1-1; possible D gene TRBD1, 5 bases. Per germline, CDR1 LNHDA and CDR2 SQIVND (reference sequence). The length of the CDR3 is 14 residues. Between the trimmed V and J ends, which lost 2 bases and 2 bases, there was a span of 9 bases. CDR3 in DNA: TGTGCCAGTAGTATAAGGCAGGGAAACACTGAAGCTTTCTTT. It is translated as CASSIRQGNTEAFF.

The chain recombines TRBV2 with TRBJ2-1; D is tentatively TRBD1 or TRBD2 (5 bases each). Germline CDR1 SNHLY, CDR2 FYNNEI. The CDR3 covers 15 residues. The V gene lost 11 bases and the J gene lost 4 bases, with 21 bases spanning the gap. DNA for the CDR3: TGTGCCCCCCGGAACCGGGACGAAACATACAATGAGCAGTTCTTC. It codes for CAPRNRDETYNEQFF.

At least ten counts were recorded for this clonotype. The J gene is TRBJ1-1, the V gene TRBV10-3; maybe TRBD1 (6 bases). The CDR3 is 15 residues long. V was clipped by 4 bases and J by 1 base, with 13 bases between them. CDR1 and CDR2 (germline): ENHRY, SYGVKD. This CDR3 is CAISVGGLTNTEAFF. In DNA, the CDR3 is TGTGCCATCAGTGTAGGGGGGTTGACGAACACTGAAGCTTTCTTT.

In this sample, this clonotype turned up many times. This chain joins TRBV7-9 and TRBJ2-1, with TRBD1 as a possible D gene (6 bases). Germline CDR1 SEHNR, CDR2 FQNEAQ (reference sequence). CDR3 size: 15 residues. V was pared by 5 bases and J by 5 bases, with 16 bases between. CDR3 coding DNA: TGTGCCAGCAGCCCAACAGGGTCTTCGAACAATGAGCAGTTCTTC. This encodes CASSPTGSSNNEQFF.